What follows are 20 T cell receptor beta chains derived from one specimen sequenced in a study of T cells in Graves' hyperthyroidism and ophthalmopathy. TCR beta CDR3 regions were amplified from RNA transcripts. TCR CDR3 underwent first-round RT-PCR with the HTBI primer set. TCRdb reanalysed the multiplex PCR reads using MiXCR and keeps one entry per CDR3 protein. The repertoire has under 400,000 distinct CDR3 sequences, 20% to 25% of them found once; the top ten carry more than 60%. Sequenced input: blood. These receptor sequences come from a man aged 50-60 years with Graves' hyperthyroidism.

The sample holds many counts of this clonotype. The rearrangement links TRBV6-2 or TRBV6-3 to TRBJ1-5; D ambiguous. V lost 0 bases, J lost 0 bases, and 15 bases lay in between. This CDR3 region has 18 residues. CDR1 and CDR2 from the germline V gene are MNHEY and SVGEGT. Here the CDR3 DNA reads TGTGCCAGCAGTTACTCGGACCGACGTGCTTATAGCAATCAGCCCCAGCATTTT. This translates into CASSYSDRRAYSNQPQHF.

The chain joins TRBV12-3 or TRBV12-4 to TRBJ1-3, with D uncertain. V was pared by 5 bases and J by 0 bases, with 5 bases between. The CDR3 has 13 residues. The CDR3 is CASSRSSGNTIYF. In DNA form, the CDR3 reads TGTGCCAGCAGTAGAAGCTCTGGAAACACCATATATTTT.

The sample holds many counts of this clonotype. A junction end diverges from the germline sequence, so it may reflect a read error. The rearrangement joins TRBV28 to TRBJ2-1; 8 bases fit TRBD2. Germline V gene lookup returns CDR1 MDHEN and CDR2 SYDVKM. CDR3 length: 16 residues. CDR3 residues: CASTLPGGRAVNEQFF. CDR3 bases: TGTGCCAGCACTTTACCGGGGGGGAGAGCCGTCAATGAGCAGTTCTTC.

This clonotype was counted a few times. The gene calls are TRBV11-2 and TRBJ2-1, with 7 bases that match TRBD2. This CDR3 has 14 residues. The V gene end was trimmed by 2 bases and the J gene end by 10 bases; junction bases not matched to a gene: 8. Looked up from germline, CDR1 is SGHAT and CDR2 is FQNNGV. In DNA form, the CDR3 reads TGTGCCAGCAGCTTACTAGCGGAGGAAGGAGAGCAGTTCTTC. Translating it yields CASSLLAEEGEQFF.

The rearrangement links TRBV27 to TRBJ1-2; the D is unclear. Between the trimmed V and J ends, which lost 0 bases and 1 base, there was a span of 9 bases. Germline CDR1 reads MNHEY; CDR2 reads SMNVEV (reference sequence). The CDR3 totals 15 residues. CDR3 amino acids: CASSLSKGSNYGYTF. Written as DNA, the CDR3 is TGTGCCAGCAGTTTATCGAAGGGCAGTAACTATGGCTACACCTTC.

The genes are TRBV6-1 and TRBJ2-2; tentative D call: TRBD1 (6 bases). CDR3 length: 14 amino acids. Trimming cost V 7 bases and J 4 bases, with 13 bases left between them. CDR1 MNHNS and CDR2 SASEGT come from the germline V gene. Written as DNA, the CDR3 is TGTGCCAGCACCTTACAGGGAGCCACCGGGGAGCTGTTTTTT. As protein: CASTLQGATGELFF.

The chain carries TRBV29-1 and TRBJ1-4; D might be TRBD1 (6 bases). This CDR3 has 14 amino acids. The germline V and J ends were trimmed by 1 base and 6 bases, with 12 bases remaining between them. Germline V lookup: CDR1 SQVTM, CDR2 ANQGSEA. CDR3 sequence (DNA): TGCAGCGTTGAAGGCGAGGGGGGCGATGAAAAACTGTTTTTT. Residues: CSVEGEGGDEKLFF.

This clonotype was counted a few times. CDR3 sequence (DNA): TGTGCCAGCAGCCAGAACGGACTAGCTCGGGGGGAGACCCAGTACTTC. Translating it yields CASSQNGLARGETQYF. The chain couples TRBV5-6 to TRBJ2-5; 8 bases agree with TRBD2. With V trimmed by 4 bases and J by 5 bases, 13 bases remained unmatched. The germline gives CDR1 SGHDT, CDR2 YYEEEE. The CDR3 sequence is 16 residues long.

This rearrangement joins TRBV29-1 to TRBJ1-1; 12 nucleotides agree with TRBD1. Germline V gene sequence: CDR1 SQVTM, CDR2 ANQGSEA. V shed 4 bases and J 1 base; nucleotides not matched to a gene: 10. The CDR3 is 17 residues long. The CDR3 here is CSVVGGDRGRRNTEAFF. CDR3 in DNA: TGCAGCGTTGTGGGGGGGGACAGGGGGCGACGGAACACTGAAGCTTTCTTT.

This clonotype turned up a few times. The V and J genes are TRBV19 and TRBJ2-5; 10 nucleotides align to TRBD2. V trimming: 4 bases; J trimming: 3 bases; junction bases outside the gene matches: 5. This CDR3 has 15 residues. CDR1 and CDR2 from the germline V gene are LNHDA and SQIVND (reference sequence). The CDR3 coding sequence is TGTGCCAGTAGTACCCCGGGGACTAGCGAAGAGACCCAGTACTTC. This codes for CASSTPGTSEETQYF.

This clonotype was counted ten times or more. The chain carries TRBV14 and TRBJ1-4, with unresolved D. V was clipped by 3 bases and J by 2 bases, with 16 bases between them. From germline, CDR1 is SGHDN and CDR2 FVKESK. This CDR3 is built from 17 residues. The DNA for the CDR3 is TGTGCCAGCAGCCAGGGTCCTGGGGAGTCCACTAATGAAAAACTGTTTTTT. Its protein is CASSQGPGESTNEKLFF.

A few counts support this clonotype. The J gene is TRBJ1-5, the V gene TRBV11-2; perhaps TRBD1 as D (5 bases). This CDR3 has 13 residues. Germline loops: CDR1 SGHAT, CDR2 FQNNGV. V was cut by 2 bases and J by 5 bases, with 7 bases left in between. CDR3 nucleotides: TGTGCCAGCAGCTTATCGACAGATCAGCCCCAGCATTTT. Translation: CASSLSTDQPQHF.

This clonotype has just a few counts. The chain is built from TRBV12-3 or TRBV12-4 and TRBJ2-1, with 13 bases lining up with TRBD2. V was pared by 5 bases and J by 6 bases, with 4 bases of the junction left unmatched. The CDR3 contains 15 residues. The DNA for the CDR3 is TGTGCCAGCAGTGCACTAGCGGGAGGGTTCAATGAGCAGTTCTTC. Amino acids: CASSALAGGFNEQFF.

The table lists this clonotype with a count of one. The genes are TRBV13 and TRBJ2-3, with TRBD2 matching 10 bases. The CDR3 length is 18 residues. The germline CDR1 and CDR2 sequences are PRHDT and FYEKMQ (reference sequence). With V trimmed by 4 bases and J by 5 bases, 15 bases remained unmatched. CDR3 sequence: CASSSAELAGVGIDTQYF. Here the CDR3 DNA reads TGTGCCAGCAGCTCTGCGGAGCTAGCGGGAGTCGGCATAGATACGCAGTATTTT.

This clonotype was recorded a few times. A read error may produce the germline difference seen at one junction end. CDR3 residues: CASSLEWGTAQKTQYF. In DNA, the CDR3 is TGTGCCAGCAGCTTAGAATGGGGGACAGCCCAAAAGACCCAGTACTTC. The chain recombines TRBV11-2 with TRBJ2-5; TRBD1 matches 7 bases. CDR1 and CDR2 from the germline V gene are SGHAT and FQNNGV. CDR3 length equals 16 residues.

The CDR3 is CSVAQGGSEGGQTQYF. CDR3 coding DNA: TGCAGCGTGGCCCAGGGGGGGAGCGAGGGAGGGCAGACCCAGTACTTC. V usage is TRBV29-1 and J usage is TRBJ2-5; D could derive from TRBD1 or TRBD2 (7 bases each). This CDR3 spans 16 amino acids. Per germline, CDR1 SQVTM and CDR2 ANQGSEA. V lost 6 bases, J lost 6 bases, and 26 bases lay in between.

This clonotype has at least ten counts. This chain connects TRBV11-2 to TRBJ2-3; tentatively, D is TRBD1 or TRBD2 (5 bases each). The CDR3 runs 16 residues. V gave up 5 bases and J gave up 6 bases, with 21 bases separating them. Germline lookup yields CDR1 SGHAT and CDR2 FQNNGV. Written as DNA, the CDR3 is TGTGCCAGCAGCGACCGGGACCGCTCGTCAGGGGATACGCAGTATTTT. Translated, it gives CASSDRDRSSGDTQYF.

This clonotype was detected ten times or more. The gene calls are TRBV7-3 and TRBJ2-7, with 7 bases fitting TRBD2. This CDR3 contains 15 residues. CDR1 and CDR2 (germline): SGHTA, FQGTGA. V gave up 1 base and J gave up 3 bases; unmatched junction bases: 6. CDR3 in DNA: TGTGCCAGCAGCTTAAGTCCTAGCGGCTACTACGAGCAGTACTTC. It specifies CASSLSPSGYYEQYF. Based on the CDR3 plus reference TRBV7-3 and TRBJ2-7, the full variable domain is GAGVSQTPSNKVTEKGKYVELRCDPISGHTALYWYRQSLGQGPEFLIYFQGTGAADDSGLPNDRFFAVRPEGSVSTLKIQRTERGDSAVYLCASSLSPSGYYEQYFGPGTRLTVT.

This chain connects TRBV20-1 to TRBJ2-1; the match to TRBD2 covers 10 bases. The CDR3 totals 16 residues. V dropped 0 bases and J dropped 2; count of bases not matched to a gene: 4. Germline CDR1 is DFQATT and CDR2 is SNEGSKA (reference sequence). The CDR3 here is CSARDLAGEAYNEQFF. CDR3 bases: TGCAGTGCTAGAGACCTAGCGGGAGAGGCCTACAATGAGCAGTTCTTC.

This clonotype was counted once. The V and J genes are TRBV20-1 and TRBJ2-5; D may be TRBD1 (6 bases). Trimming pared 3 bases from V and 5 bases from J, leaving 13 bases between. From germline, CDR1 is DFQATT and CDR2 SNEGSKA (reference sequence). CDR3 length: 13 amino acids. The CDR3 here is CSASLGGLETQYF. The CDR3 DNA sequence: TGCAGTGCTAGTTTAGGGGGATTGGAGACCCAGTACTTC.